This T cell receptor beta chain was recorded in a study of neurological immune-mediated disorders. Each sorted-subset library came from 800,000 to 1,000,000 CD4+ or CD8+ T cells. The germline V gene encodes CDR1 LNHDA and CDR2 SQIVND (reference sequence). Trimming removed 8 bases at V and 6 bases at J, with 7 bases between. The CDR3 spans 11 residues. 5'RACE with 10-nucleotide random UMIs generated the cDNA. TCRdb recomputed calls from the 5' RACE reads with MiXCR, one row per CDR3 protein. The sample holds some 30,000 distinct CDR3 sequences; under 30% are singletons and the top ten take about 27%. This clonotype was detected many times.

Sequenced sample: CD4+ T cells from blood. This rearrangement joins TRBV19 to TRBJ2-2; D gene uncertain. This receptor was taken from a man aged 50-60 years with HTLV-1-associated myelopathy (HAM/TSP). This CDR3 is CASWKSGELFF. As DNA, the CDR3 is TGTGCCAGTTGGAAATCCGGGGAGCTGTTTTTT. Combining the CDR3 with reference TRBV19 and TRBJ2-2 gives the whole variable domain DGGITQSPKYLFRKEGQNVTLSCEQNLNHDAMYWYRQDPGQGLRLIYYSQIVNDFQKGDIAEGYSVSREKKESFPLTVTSAQKNPTAFYLCASWKSGELFFGEGSRLTVL.